A selection of T cell receptor beta chains follows, all from one sample in a study of blood T cell repertoires in COVID-19. Sequenced by immunoSEQ multiplex PCR; TCRdb stores in-frame clones only, minus some. The sample has a few hundred thousand clones, roughly nine tenths seen once. Specimen: peripheral blood. The receptors shown here come from an older woman with COVID-19, enrolled during active disease. Both conserved end residues are part of each CDR3. Each record gives: J gene, V gene, CDR3 protein.

TRBJ2-2	TRBV10-2	CAIPRDTPNTGELFF
TRBJ1-5	TRBV5-1	CASSFAGGEGQPQHF
TRBJ2-2	TRBV7-9	CASSRRLGQLTGELFF
TRBJ2-7	TRBV28	CASSFRLAGALNYEQYF
TRBJ1-4	TRBV7-2	CASSRTGTGGEKLFF
TRBJ1-5	TRBV24-1	CATSGRQGQPQHF
TRBJ1-5	TRBV28	CASSFEGGYSNQPQHF
TRBJ2-1	TRBV11-3	CASSLGQGDANEQFF
TRBJ1-5	TRBV19	CASSIDRSGRNNQPQHF
TRBJ1-2	TRBV2	CASRGQGALYGYTF